The present T cell receptor (beta chain) was sequenced within a study of cytomegalovirus exposure and HLA in healthy donors. The CDR3 spans 15 residues. The ends lost 3 bases at V and 4 bases at J; junction bases unmatched: 6. Per germline, CDR1 SNHLY and CDR2 FYNNEI. PCR involved 60 Vbeta and 13 Jbeta primers. Produced via immunoSEQ multiplex PCR; TCRdb's table is partial and in-frame only. The profile shows under 150,000 clones, about 85% of them singletons. What was sequenced was PBMCs. The source is a boy between 10 and 17 years old in good health and CMV-seronegative. The chain combines TRBV2 with TRBJ2-3, with 8 bases matching TRBD1. This CDR3 is CASSDQGAMADTQYF. The CDR3 DNA reads TGTGCCAGCAGTGATCAGGGGGCGATGGCAGATACGCAGTATTTT.